These 25 T cell receptor beta chains originate from one sample sequenced in a study of T cell repertoires in cytomegalovirus infection. Antigen specificity for these receptors is unknown. TCRdb re-derived calls from the reads in MiXCR, one entry per CDR3 protein. This table has approximately 260,000 distinct CDR3 sequences, under 25% appearing once. Sequences were derived from cultured PBMCs, sampled from culture after CMV antigen stimulation. Receptors originate from a human donor in good health (CMV status not recorded). Some clones in this sample may be carry-over from other donors' samples.

There are a few counts of this clonotype. The DNA for the CDR3 is TGCGCCAGCAGCCGCACCGGGACCGGGGAGCTGTTTTTT. The encoded protein is CASSRTGTGELFF. The V and J genes are TRBV4-3 and TRBJ2-2; D is ambiguous. The CDR3 consists of 13 residues. Looked up from germline, CDR1 is LGHNA and CDR2 is YSLEER. Trimming left V 4 bases short and J 5 bases short, with 8 bases between.

V gene TRBV27 combines with J gene TRBJ1-4; D gene uncertain. This CDR3 has 17 amino acids. Germline V CDR1 and CDR2: MNHEY, SMNVEV (reference sequence). V lost 8 bases, J lost 0 bases, and 19 bases lay in between. The CDR3 region has the DNA TGTGCCAGCGCTCCCGGTCCCCAAGGGTCAACTAATGAAAAACTGTTTTTT. This codes for CASAPGPQGSTNEKLFF.

This clonotype has only one observation. V gene TRBV20-1 combines with J gene TRBJ2-5; TRBD1 matches at 10 bases. The germline CDR1 and CDR2 sequences are DFQATT and SNEGSKA (reference sequence). This CDR3 has 17 amino acids. The junction had 17 bases not matched to a gene; V was cut back by 2 bases and J by 8 bases. CDR3 DNA: TGCAGTGCTAGAAGTACCGGGACAGGGGTCCCTCGCCCCACCCAGTACTTC. This sequence encodes CSARSTGTGVPRPTQYF.

The DNA for the CDR3 is TGTGCCAGCAGGTCCGGAGAAGAGACCCAGTACTTC. Encoded protein: CASRSGEETQYF. J is TRBJ2-5 and V is TRBV7-9; D call uncertain. Germline CDR1 and CDR2: SEHNR and FQNEAQ (reference sequence). The V end was cut by 6 bases, the J end by 3 bases, with 8 bases between. CDR3 length: 12 amino acids.

This rearrangement joins TRBV6-4 to TRBJ1-2; 7 nucleotides match TRBD1. Trimming removed 5 bases from V and 3 bases from J; junction bases left unmatched: 6. The length of the CDR3 is 14 residues. Germline CDR1 is MRHNA and CDR2 is SNTAGT. CDR3 protein: CASSLTGMDYGYTF. The CDR3 nucleotides read TGTGCCAGCAGTTTGACAGGGATGGACTATGGCTACACCTTC.

This clonotype was seen ten or more times. V usage is TRBV7-8 and J usage is TRBJ2-5, with 10 positions matching TRBD2. V lost 4 bases to trimming and J lost 7 bases; unmatched junction nucleotides: 12. This CDR3 spans 16 amino acids. Germline lookup yields CDR1 SGHVS and CDR2 FQNEAQ. CDR3 sequence reads: CASSSLGLAVRGTQYF. The DNA for the CDR3 is TGTGCCAGCAGCTCACTAGGACTAGCGGTCCGAGGGACCCAGTACTTC. Drawing the rest from reference TRBV7-8 and TRBJ2-5, the complete variable domain is GAGVSQSPRYKVAKRGQDVALRCDPISGHVSLFWYQQALGQGPEFLTYFQNEAQLDKSGLPSDRFFAERPEGSVSTLKIQRTQQEDSAVYLCASSSLGLAVRGTQYFGPGTRLLVL.

This clonotype was counted only a few times. This sequence joins TRBV27 and TRBJ2-1; TRBD2 is a possible D gene (6 bases). The CDR3 runs to 13 residues. Trimming cost V 6 bases and J 6 bases, with 12 bases left between them. Germline lookup yields CDR1 MNHEY and CDR2 SMNVEV (reference sequence). CDR3: CASSHRDFNEQFF. The CDR3 nucleotides are TGTGCCAGCAGCCACCGGGACTTCAATGAGCAGTTCTTC.

This clonotype has only a few counts. V usage is TRBV4-2 and J usage is TRBJ1-1; possibly TRBD1 for D (5 bases). Germline V CDR1 and CDR2: LGHNA, YNFKEQ. V gave up 3 bases and J gave up 3 bases, with 14 bases separating them. This CDR3 has 15 residues. CDR3 sequence: CASSQIFGADTEAFF. The CDR3 DNA reads as TGTGCCAGCAGCCAGATTTTCGGGGCGGACACTGAAGCTTTCTTT.

Many counts were recorded for this clonotype. V usage is TRBV12-3 or TRBV12-4 and J usage is TRBJ2-3; D remains unclear. This CDR3 is 12 amino acids long. The ends were cut back, 6 bases at V and 3 bases at J, with 7 bases in the middle. Here the CDR3 reads CASSSRTDTQYF. The CDR3 nucleotides read TGTGCCAGCAGCAGTAGGACAGATACGCAGTATTTT.

The sample holds many counts of this clonotype. The genes are TRBV11-2 and TRBJ2-7; D not certain. Deletions cut 0 bases from V and 3 bases from J, with 12 bases between. From germline, CDR1 is SGHAT and CDR2 FQNNGV. This CDR3 region has 15 residues. DNA of the CDR3: TGTGCCAGCAGCTTAGACCTAAGGGTGGGCTACGAGCAGTACGTC. This translates into CASSLDLRVGYEQYV.

This clonotype was seen many times. The genes are TRBV12-5 and TRBJ1-5, with TRBD1 identical over 8 bases. Per the germline V gene, CDR1 is LGHNT and CDR2 is FRNRAP. Unmatched junction bases numbered 10, after V lost 1 base and J lost 5 bases. The CDR3 is 17 amino acids. The CDR3 reads CASGLAPGQVRDQPQHF. CDR3 in DNA: TGTGCTAGTGGTTTGGCCCCGGGACAGGTTAGGGATCAGCCCCAGCATTTT.

This clonotype was detected many times. The chain combines TRBV12-3 or TRBV12-4 with TRBJ2-1; D call uncertain. V was clipped by 5 bases and J by 5 bases, with 25 bases between them. The CDR3 is made up of 18 amino acids. This CDR3 reads CASSLKGPASLVDNEQFF. DNA of the CDR3: TGTGCCAGCAGTCTCAAAGGACCTGCGTCCCTCGTAGACAATGAGCAGTTCTTC.

The rearrangement joins TRBV20-1 to TRBJ2-3, with D unresolved. CDR1 and CDR2 (germline): DFQATT, SNEGSKA (reference sequence). With 6 bases removed from V and 0 bases from J, the gap between germline ends came to 4 bases. There are 11 residues in the CDR3. The CDR3, as DNA: TGCAGTGCAGTGAGCACAGATACGCAGTATTTT. Translation gives CSAVSTDTQYF.

A few counts support this clonotype. The chain carries TRBV12-3 or TRBV12-4 and TRBJ2-7; D is ambiguous. The CDR3 loop spans 13 amino acids. Trimming took 3 bases from V and 5 from J, leaving 11 bases between them. The CDR3, as DNA: TGTGCCAGCAGTTTTAGTAACCTCAACGAGCAGTACGTC. It yields the protein CASSFSNLNEQYV.

The table lists this clonotype with a few counts. The genes are TRBV7-9 and TRBJ2-3; D may be TRBD2 (5 bases). Trimming took off 0 bases at V and 3 bases at J, with 16 bases between the two ends. CDR1 SEHNR and CDR2 FQNEAQ come from the germline V gene (reference sequence). CDR3 length equals 17 residues. The CDR3 loop reads CASSLAPGLGPTDTQYF. DNA for the CDR3: TGTGCCAGCAGCTTAGCGCCGGGGTTAGGTCCAACAGATACGCAGTATTTT.

This clonotype was recorded many times. The chain combines TRBV7-2 with TRBJ1-2; D gene uncertain. V lost 1 base and J lost 8, with 8 bases in between. Germline CDR1 is SGHTA and CDR2 is FQGNSA. The CDR3 runs to 12 residues. As DNA, the CDR3 is TGTGCCAGCAGCTTAGTATCGATCGGCTACACCTTC. Encoded protein: CASSLVSIGYTF.

This chain's CDR3 is CASRPPDNEQFF. The CDR3 DNA follows: TGTGCCAGCAGGCCCCCAGACAATGAGCAGTTCTTC. The chain uses TRBV12-3 or TRBV12-4 and TRBJ2-1; D remains unclear. CDR3 length: 12 amino acids. The V end was cut by 6 bases, the J end by 5 bases, with 8 bases between.

This clonotype has only a few counts. The chain carries TRBV10-3 and TRBJ2-7, with TRBD2 matching 11 bases. The germline V gene has CDR1 ENHRY and CDR2 SYGVKD. This CDR3 has 17 residues. V was clipped by 0 bases and J by 2 bases; unmatched bases: 6. CDR3 nucleotides: TGTGCCATCAGTGAGTCCTTACTAGCGGGAGAAGCCTACGAGCAGTACTTC. It specifies CAISESLLAGEAYEQYF.

This clonotype was recorded a few times. The chain carries TRBV20-1 and TRBJ2-5; TRBD2 might be the D (6 bases). In germline, CDR1 is DFQATT, CDR2 SNEGSKA (reference sequence). The germline V and J ends were trimmed by 4 bases and 3 bases, with 12 bases remaining between them. The CDR3 is made up of 13 amino acids. The CDR3: CSATLAVKETQYF. CDR3 nucleotides: TGCAGTGCTACACTAGCAGTAAAAGAGACCCAGTACTTC.

The V and J genes are TRBV6-5 and TRBJ2-2, with 8 bases matching TRBD2. V trimming: 10 bases; J trimming: 2 bases; junction bases outside the gene matches: 15. This CDR3 is built from 17 residues. CDR1 MNHEY and CDR2 SVGAGI come from the germline V gene. The CDR3 nucleotides are TGTGCCACCAGCCGTGTGTCTGCGGGAGGAAACACCGGGGAGCTGTTTTTT. Its protein product is CATSRVSAGGNTGELFF.

In regard to this clonotype: A clone one base away is much larger, so this may be a read error. The chain employs TRBV5-6 and TRBJ1-1; D ambiguous. Germline loops: CDR1 SGHDT, CDR2 YYEEEE. Between the trimmed V and J ends, which lost 3 bases and 1 base, there was a span of 7 bases. The length of the CDR3 is 13 residues. Here the CDR3 reads CASSWAGNTEAFF. The DNA of the CDR3 is TGTGCCAGCAGCTGGGCAGGGAACACTGAAGCTTTCTTT.

In its sample, this clonotype was seen a few times. V gene TRBV18 combines with J gene TRBJ2-1; possibly TRBD1 or TRBD2 for D (5 bases each). Germline V lookup: CDR1 KGHSH, CDR2 LQKENI. CDR3 length equals 14 residues. Trimming removed 2 bases at V and 4 bases at J, with 9 bases between. The CDR3 loop is CASSPNEGYNEQFF. Written as DNA, the CDR3 is TGTGCCAGCTCACCAAACGAGGGGTACAATGAGCAGTTCTTC.

This clonotype was counted many times. J is TRBJ2-1 and V is TRBV29-1; D is unclear. The germline gives CDR1 SQVTM, CDR2 ANQGSEA. The CDR3 runs to 12 residues. The V end lost 4 bases, the J end lost 5 bases, and 9 bases lay between the germline ends. DNA for the CDR3: TGCAGCGTTGGGGCCAGTAACAATGAGCAGTTCTTC. This gives the protein CSVGASNNEQFF.

The chain has TRBV5-4 and TRBJ2-1, with TRBD2 identical over 7 bases. Germline V gives CDR1 SGHNT, CDR2 YYREEE (reference sequence). The CDR3 runs to 15 residues. V trimming: 0 bases; J trimming: 8 bases; junction bases outside the gene matches: 8. For the CDR3, the DNA is TGTGCCAGCAGCTTGGAACTAGCGAGATACCATGAGCAGTTCTTC. As protein: CASSLELARYHEQFF.

This clonotype was seen ten or more times. The CDR3 here is CASSPLGPTEAFF. The DNA of the CDR3 is TGTGCCAGCAGCCCATTGGGGCCTACTGAAGCTTTCTTT. The rearrangement links TRBV7-8 to TRBJ1-1, with D possibly matching TRBD1 (5 bases). Trimming removed 5 bases at V and 5 bases at J, with 12 bases between. The length of the CDR3 is 13 residues. CDR1 is SGHVS, CDR2 FQNEAQ, per germline.